A selection of T cell receptor beta chains follows, all from one sample in a study of T cells after yellow fever vaccination. TCRdb reprocessed the 5' RACE reads with MiXCR, giving one entry per CDR3 protein. The data hold about 260,000 distinct CDR3 sequences, with over 10% observed a single time. The source was CD4+ T cells sorted from PBMCs, collected 45 days after the yellow fever booster vaccination. The receptor source for this set is a man aged 30-40 years who received the YFV17D yellow fever vaccine. The CDR3 runs from the conserved cysteine through the conserved F or W. D genes are given only for firm matches. The size of a clone is reported for some rows only, either as once, few or many, or as a class for expanded clones.

d_call: .; cdr3_length: 14; v_call: TRBV5-1; j_call: TRBJ2-1; clone_size: .; cdr3_aa: CASSFRTDTSEQFF; cdr3_nt: TGCGCCAGCAGCTTCAGGACCGATACGAGTGAGCAGTTCTTC
d_call: TRBD1; cdr3_length: 14; v_call: TRBV7-9; j_call: TRBJ2-2; clone_size: .; cdr3_aa: CASSPRQGAGELFF; cdr3_nt: TGTGCCAGCAGCCCCCGACAGGGTGCCGGGGAGCTGTTTTTT
d_call: TRBD2; cdr3_length: 16; v_call: TRBV11-1; j_call: TRBJ2-1; clone_size: many; cdr3_aa: CASSTRASGRFDEQFF; cdr3_nt: TGTGCCAGCAGCACCCGTGCTAGCGGGAGGTTCGATGAGCAGTTCTTC
d_call: .; cdr3_length: 13; v_call: TRBV12-3/TRBV12-4; j_call: TRBJ1-6; clone_size: .; cdr3_aa: CASSLHYNSPLHF; cdr3_nt: TGTGCCAGCAGTTTACATTATAATTCACCCCTCCACTTT
d_call: .; cdr3_length: 14; v_call: TRBV7-2; j_call: TRBJ2-7; clone_size: few; cdr3_aa: CASSPSLVTYEQYF; cdr3_nt: TGTGCCAGCAGCCCATCCCTAGTAACCTACGAGCAGTACTTC
d_call: TRBD1; cdr3_length: 14; v_call: TRBV2; j_call: TRBJ2-1; clone_size: .; cdr3_aa: CASMAGTAYNEQFF; cdr3_nt: TGTGCCAGCATGGCCGGGACAGCCTACAATGAGCAGTTCTTC
d_call: .; cdr3_length: 12; v_call: TRBV29-1; j_call: TRBJ1-3; clone_size: few; cdr3_aa: CSGRDGGNTIYF; cdr3_nt: TGCAGCGGCCGGGACGGTGGAAACACCATATATTTT
d_call: TRBD2; cdr3_length: 14; v_call: TRBV11-2; j_call: TRBJ2-1; clone_size: few; cdr3_aa: CASSRGTNYNEQFF; cdr3_nt: TGTGCCAGCAGCCGGGGGACTAACTACAATGAGCAGTTCTTC
d_call: TRBD2; cdr3_length: 17; v_call: TRBV7-2; j_call: TRBJ2-7; clone_size: .; cdr3_aa: CASSLPPSGGFSYEQYF; cdr3_nt: TGTGCCAGCAGCTTACCCCCTAGCGGGGGGTTTAGCTACGAGCAGTACTTC
d_call: .; cdr3_length: 15; v_call: TRBV5-6; j_call: TRBJ2-7; clone_size: .; cdr3_aa: CASSLGVRGRYEQYF; cdr3_nt: TGTGCCAGCAGCTTGGGGGTCCGGGGCCGGTACGAGCAGTACTTC
d_call: TRBD1; cdr3_length: 13; v_call: TRBV2; j_call: TRBJ2-7; clone_size: few; cdr3_aa: CASSMQGADQQYF; cdr3_nt: TGTGCCAGCAGCATGCAGGGGGCCGATCAGCAGTACTTC
d_call: TRBD1; cdr3_length: 18; v_call: TRBV10-3; j_call: TRBJ2-3; clone_size: few; cdr3_aa: CAISHFEQGGEGTDTQYF; cdr3_nt: TGTGCCATCAGTCACTTCGAACAGGGGGGCGAGGGCACAGATACGCAGTATTTT
d_call: .; cdr3_length: 20; v_call: TRBV11-2; j_call: TRBJ2-1; clone_size: .; cdr3_aa: CASSLVSLVMYGGSYNEQFF; cdr3_nt: TGTGCCAGCAGCTTAGTGTCGTTGGTCATGTACGGAGGCTCCTACAATGAGCAGTTCTTC
d_call: .; cdr3_length: 17; v_call: TRBV2; j_call: TRBJ2-4; clone_size: few; cdr3_aa: CASRLEMLGLSKNIQYF; cdr3_nt: TGTGCCAGCAGACTAGAAATGTTGGGACTGTCCAAAAACATTCAGTACTTC
d_call: .; cdr3_length: 16; v_call: TRBV5-4; j_call: TRBJ2-3; clone_size: .; cdr3_aa: CASSAGGILRTDTQYF; cdr3_nt: TGTGCCAGCAGCGCCGGTGGAATATTACGCACAGATACGCAGTATTTT
d_call: TRBD1; cdr3_length: 13; v_call: TRBV29-1; j_call: TRBJ1-1; clone_size: .; cdr3_aa: CSVGDRANTEAFF; cdr3_nt: TGCAGCGTTGGGGACAGGGCGAACACTGAAGCTTTCTTT
d_call: TRBD1; cdr3_length: 14; v_call: TRBV7-6; j_call: TRBJ2-7; clone_size: many; cdr3_aa: CASSLDDRGYEQYF; cdr3_nt: TGTGCCAGCAGCTTAGACGACAGGGGCTACGAGCAGTACTTC
d_call: .; cdr3_length: 13; v_call: TRBV18; j_call: TRBJ2-5; clone_size: few; cdr3_aa: CASSPAWQETQYF; cdr3_nt: TGTGCCAGCTCCCCGGCGTGGCAAGAGACCCAGTACTTC
d_call: TRBD1; cdr3_length: 13; v_call: TRBV10-3; j_call: TRBJ1-4; clone_size: .; cdr3_aa: CAISSTGVEKLFF; cdr3_nt: TGTGCCATCAGTTCAACAGGGGTCGAAAAACTGTTTTTT
d_call: .; cdr3_length: 14; v_call: TRBV7-2; j_call: TRBJ2-2; clone_size: .; cdr3_aa: CASSKDRYTGELFF; cdr3_nt: TGTGCCAGCAGCAAGGACAGATACACAGGGGAGCTGTTTTTT
d_call: .; cdr3_length: 13; v_call: TRBV11-2; j_call: TRBJ2-5; clone_size: many; cdr3_aa: CASSLGRQETQYF; cdr3_nt: TGTGCCAGCAGTTTGGGACGCCAAGAGACCCAGTACTTC
d_call: .; cdr3_length: 15; v_call: TRBV15; j_call: TRBJ2-1; clone_size: few; cdr3_aa: CATSRGDTSYNEQFF; cdr3_nt: TGTGCCACCAGCAGGGGGGACACCTCCTACAATGAGCAGTTCTTC
d_call: .; cdr3_length: 15; v_call: TRBV3-1; j_call: TRBJ2-3; clone_size: few; cdr3_aa: CASSQLGGGSDTQYF; cdr3_nt: TGTGCCAGCAGCCAACTGGGAGGAGGGTCAGATACGCAGTATTTT
d_call: TRBD1; cdr3_length: 19; v_call: TRBV20-1; j_call: TRBJ2-7; clone_size: few; cdr3_aa: CSANTADRGPSGRNYEQYF; cdr3_nt: TGCAGTGCTAATACCGCGGACAGGGGGCCCAGCGGGAGGAACTACGAGCAGTACTTC
d_call: TRBD2; cdr3_length: 16; v_call: TRBV10-3; j_call: TRBJ2-1; clone_size: few; cdr3_aa: CAISESGVAGGSEQFF; cdr3_nt: TGTGCCATCAGTGAGTCGGGGGTAGCCGGGGGGAGTGAGCAGTTCTTC
d_call: TRBD2; cdr3_length: 16; v_call: TRBV7-2; j_call: TRBJ2-7; clone_size: few; cdr3_aa: CASSLATREGRHEQYF; cdr3_nt: TGTGCCAGCAGCTTAGCGACCCGGGAGGGCCGCCACGAGCAGTACTTC
d_call: .; cdr3_length: 14; v_call: TRBV29-1; j_call: TRBJ2-2; clone_size: .; cdr3_aa: CSVGRAIRPGELFF; cdr3_nt: TGCAGCGTTGGGCGCGCCATCCGCCCCGGGGAGCTGTTTTTT
d_call: .; cdr3_length: 13; v_call: TRBV12-3/TRBV12-4; j_call: TRBJ2-1; clone_size: few; cdr3_aa: CASSASRGNEQFF; cdr3_nt: TGTGCCAGCAGTGCGAGCCGAGGTAATGAGCAGTTCTTC
d_call: TRBD2; cdr3_length: 15; v_call: TRBV7-3; j_call: TRBJ2-1; clone_size: few; cdr3_aa: CASSLVPSGRSEQFF; cdr3_nt: TGTGCCAGCAGCTTAGTTCCTAGCGGGAGATCTGAGCAGTTCTTC
d_call: TRBD2; cdr3_length: 15; v_call: TRBV13; j_call: TRBJ2-7; clone_size: .; cdr3_aa: CASSPGTSGRNEQYF; cdr3_nt: TGTGCCAGCAGCCCCGGGACTAGCGGGAGGAACGAGCAGTACTTC
d_call: .; cdr3_length: 15; v_call: TRBV7-3; j_call: TRBJ2-3; clone_size: few; cdr3_aa: CASSLSLGNTDTQYF; cdr3_nt: TGTGCCAGCAGCTTATCACTGGGGAACACAGATACGCAGTATTTT
d_call: .; cdr3_length: 15; v_call: TRBV20-1; j_call: TRBJ2-7; clone_size: many; cdr3_aa: CSARAPVTPSYEQYF; cdr3_nt: TGCAGTGCTAGAGCCCCTGTGACTCCTTCCTACGAGCAGTACTTC
d_call: .; cdr3_length: 12; v_call: TRBV29-1; j_call: TRBJ2-5; clone_size: few; cdr3_aa: CSVKGGQETQYF; cdr3_nt: TGCAGCGTGAAGGGAGGCCAAGAGACCCAGTACTTC
d_call: .; cdr3_length: 12; v_call: TRBV7-2; j_call: TRBJ2-3; clone_size: few; cdr3_aa: CASSRSGDTQYF; cdr3_nt: TGTGCCAGCAGCCGGAGCGGTGATACGCAGTATTTT
d_call: .; cdr3_length: 15; v_call: TRBV18; j_call: TRBJ2-5; clone_size: .; cdr3_aa: CASSLSAGVKETQYF; cdr3_nt: TGTGCCAGCTCACTATCAGCCGGGGTGAAAGAGACCCAGTACTTC
d_call: .; cdr3_length: 14; v_call: TRBV7-8; j_call: TRBJ2-7; clone_size: many; cdr3_aa: CASSFDRSSYEQYF; cdr3_nt: TGTGCCAGCAGTTTCGACAGGAGCTCCTACGAGCAGTACTTC
d_call: .; cdr3_length: 14; v_call: TRBV4-3; j_call: TRBJ2-7; clone_size: once; cdr3_aa: CASSTSQGRHEQYF; cdr3_nt: TGCGCCAGCAGCACATCCCAGGGGAGGCACGAGCAGTACTTC